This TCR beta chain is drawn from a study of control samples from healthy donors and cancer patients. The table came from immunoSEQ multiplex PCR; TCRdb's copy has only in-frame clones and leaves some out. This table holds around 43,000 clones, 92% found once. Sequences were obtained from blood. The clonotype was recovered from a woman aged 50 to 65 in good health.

In DNA form, the CDR3 reads TGTGCCACCCTTGCCGGGACGAATGAAAAACTGTTTTTT. It yields the protein CATLAGTNEKLFF. The chain carries TRBV10-3 and TRBJ1-4; D may be TRBD1 (5 bases). Per the germline V gene, CDR1 is ENHRY and CDR2 is SYGVKD. This CDR3 is built from 13 residues. V was clipped by 10 bases and J by 5 bases, with 14 bases between them.